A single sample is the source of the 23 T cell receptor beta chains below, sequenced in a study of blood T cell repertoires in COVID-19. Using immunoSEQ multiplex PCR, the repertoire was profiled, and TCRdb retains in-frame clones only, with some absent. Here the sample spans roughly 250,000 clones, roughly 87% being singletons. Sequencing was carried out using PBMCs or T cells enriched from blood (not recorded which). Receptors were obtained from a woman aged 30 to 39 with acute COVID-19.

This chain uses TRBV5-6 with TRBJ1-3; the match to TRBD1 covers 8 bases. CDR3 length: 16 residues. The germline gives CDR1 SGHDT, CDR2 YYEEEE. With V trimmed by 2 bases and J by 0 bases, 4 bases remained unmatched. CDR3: CASSFWDRTSGNTIYF. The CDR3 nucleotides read TGTGCCAGCAGCTTTTGGGACAGGACCTCTGGAAACACCATATATTTT.

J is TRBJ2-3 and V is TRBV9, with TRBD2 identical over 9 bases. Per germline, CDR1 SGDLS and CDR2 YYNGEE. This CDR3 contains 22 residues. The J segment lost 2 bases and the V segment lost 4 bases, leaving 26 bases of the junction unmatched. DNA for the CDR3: TGTGCCAGCAGCCTCCGAGGGCTAGCGGGGTTCCAAAAGACGGGTTCCACAGATACGCAGTATTTT. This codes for CASSLRGLAGFQKTGSTDTQYF.

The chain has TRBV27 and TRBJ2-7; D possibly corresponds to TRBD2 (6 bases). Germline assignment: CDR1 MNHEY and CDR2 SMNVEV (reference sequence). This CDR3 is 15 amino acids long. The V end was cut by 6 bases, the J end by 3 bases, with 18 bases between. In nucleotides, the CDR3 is TGTGCCAGCAGGACCCGGACTACCTCTTACTACGAGCAGTACTTC. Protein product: CASRTRTTSYYEQYF.

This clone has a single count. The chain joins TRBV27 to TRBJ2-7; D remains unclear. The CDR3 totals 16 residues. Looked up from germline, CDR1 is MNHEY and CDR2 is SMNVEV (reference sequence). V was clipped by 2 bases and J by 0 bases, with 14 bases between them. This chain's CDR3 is CASSLSFVPSSYEQYF. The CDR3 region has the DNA TGTGCCAGCAGTTTAAGCTTTGTGCCATCCTCCTACGAGCAGTACTTC.

CDR3 DNA: TGTGCCATCAGTACAGGGTTAGGGCAGCCCCAGCATTTT. This codes for CAISTGLGQPQHF. The chain uses TRBV10-3 and TRBJ1-5; D possibly corresponds to TRBD1 (6 bases). CDR1 and CDR2 from the germline V gene are ENHRY and SYGVKD. The V end was cut by 5 bases, the J end by 7 bases, with 12 bases between. This CDR3 comprises 13 residues.

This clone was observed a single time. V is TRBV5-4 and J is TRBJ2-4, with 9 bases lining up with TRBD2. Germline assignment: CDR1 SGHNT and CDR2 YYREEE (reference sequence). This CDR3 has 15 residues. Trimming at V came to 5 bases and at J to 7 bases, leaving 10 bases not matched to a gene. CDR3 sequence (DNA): TGTGCCAGCAGTCAGCGGGGGGTCGGGGGGAACATTCAGTACTTC. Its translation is CASSQRGVGGNIQYF.

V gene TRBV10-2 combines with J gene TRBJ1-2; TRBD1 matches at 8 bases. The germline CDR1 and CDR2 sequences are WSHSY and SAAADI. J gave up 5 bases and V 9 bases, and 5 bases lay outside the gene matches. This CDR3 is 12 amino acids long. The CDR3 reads CASRDRNYGYTF. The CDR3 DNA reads TGCGCCAGTAGGGACAGGAATTATGGCTACACCTTC.

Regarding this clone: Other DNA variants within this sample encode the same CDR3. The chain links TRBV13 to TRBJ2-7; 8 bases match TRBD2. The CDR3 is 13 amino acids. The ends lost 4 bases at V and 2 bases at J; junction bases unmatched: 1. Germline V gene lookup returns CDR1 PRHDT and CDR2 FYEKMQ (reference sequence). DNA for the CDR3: TGTGCCAGCAGCTCGGGAGGGGCCTACGAGCAGTACTTC. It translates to CASSSGGAYEQYF.

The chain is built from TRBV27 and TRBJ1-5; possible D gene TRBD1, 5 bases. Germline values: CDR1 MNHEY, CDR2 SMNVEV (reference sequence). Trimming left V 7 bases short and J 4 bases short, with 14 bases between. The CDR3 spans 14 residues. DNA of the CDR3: TGTGCCAGCAACCCAGGGTTCGGAAATCAGCCCCAGCATTTT. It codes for CASNPGFGNQPQHF.

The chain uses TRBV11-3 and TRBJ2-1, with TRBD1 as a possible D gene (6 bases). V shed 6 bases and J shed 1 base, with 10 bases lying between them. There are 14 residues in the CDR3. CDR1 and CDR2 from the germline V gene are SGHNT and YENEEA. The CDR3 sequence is CASSDQGSYNEQFF. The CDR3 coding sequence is TGTGCCAGCAGTGATCAGGGGTCCTACAATGAGCAGTTCTTC.

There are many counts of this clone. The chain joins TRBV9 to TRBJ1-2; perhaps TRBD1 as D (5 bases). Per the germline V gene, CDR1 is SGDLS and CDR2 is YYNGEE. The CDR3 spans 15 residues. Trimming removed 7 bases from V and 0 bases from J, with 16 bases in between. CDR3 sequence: CASRRGVLANYGYTF. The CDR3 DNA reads TGTGCCAGCCGGCGGGGGGTCTTAGCTAACTATGGCTACACCTTC.

The CDR3 DNA sequence: TGTGCCAGCAGCTTCCAGGGCCGCGCTGAAGCTTTCTTT. Translation gives CASSFQGRAEAFF. The V gene is TRBV5-6, the J gene TRBJ1-1, with a possible D match to TRBD1 (5 bases). Per the germline V gene, CDR1 is SGHDT and CDR2 is YYEEEE. V shed 2 bases and J shed 6 bases, with 11 bases lying between them. The CDR3 has 13 amino acids.

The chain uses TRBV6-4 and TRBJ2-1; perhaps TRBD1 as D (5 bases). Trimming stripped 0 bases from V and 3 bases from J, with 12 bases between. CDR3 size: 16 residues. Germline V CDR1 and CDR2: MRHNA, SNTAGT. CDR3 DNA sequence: TGTGCCAGCAGTGACTCTAAGGGTCAGGGCTACAATGAGCAGTTCTTC. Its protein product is CASSDSKGQGYNEQFF.

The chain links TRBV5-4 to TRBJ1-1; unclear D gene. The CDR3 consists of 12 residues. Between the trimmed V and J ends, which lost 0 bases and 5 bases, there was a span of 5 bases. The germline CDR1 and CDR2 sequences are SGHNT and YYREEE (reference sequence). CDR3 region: CASSLDLTEAFF. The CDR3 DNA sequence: TGTGCCAGCAGCTTGGACTTAACTGAAGCTTTCTTT.

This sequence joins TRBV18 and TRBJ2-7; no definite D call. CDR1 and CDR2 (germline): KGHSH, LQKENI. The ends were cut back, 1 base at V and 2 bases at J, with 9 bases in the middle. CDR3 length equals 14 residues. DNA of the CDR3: TGTGCCAGCTCACCACTGTCACTCGCCTACGAGCAGTACTTC. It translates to CASSPLSLAYEQYF.

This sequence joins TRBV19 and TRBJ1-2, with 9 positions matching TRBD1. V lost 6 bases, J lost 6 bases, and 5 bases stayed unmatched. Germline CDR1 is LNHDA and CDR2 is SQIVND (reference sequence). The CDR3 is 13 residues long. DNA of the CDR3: TGTGCCAGTAGGAGGGACAGGGACGATGGCTACACCTTC. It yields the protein CASRRDRDDGYTF.

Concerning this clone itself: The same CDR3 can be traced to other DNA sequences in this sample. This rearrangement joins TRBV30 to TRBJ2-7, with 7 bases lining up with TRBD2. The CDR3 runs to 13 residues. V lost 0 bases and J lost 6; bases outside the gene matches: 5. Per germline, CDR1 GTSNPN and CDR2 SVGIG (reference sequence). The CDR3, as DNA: TGTGCCTGGAGTGTAACGGGGGGTAGCGAGCAGTACTTC. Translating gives CAWSVTGGSEQYF.

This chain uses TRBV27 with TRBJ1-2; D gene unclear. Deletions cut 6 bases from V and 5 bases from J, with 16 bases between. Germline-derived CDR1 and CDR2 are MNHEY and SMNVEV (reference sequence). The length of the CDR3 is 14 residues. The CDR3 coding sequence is TGTGCCAGCAGGGTGGGTGATCGGGGATATGGCTACACCTTC. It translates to CASRVGDRGYGYTF.

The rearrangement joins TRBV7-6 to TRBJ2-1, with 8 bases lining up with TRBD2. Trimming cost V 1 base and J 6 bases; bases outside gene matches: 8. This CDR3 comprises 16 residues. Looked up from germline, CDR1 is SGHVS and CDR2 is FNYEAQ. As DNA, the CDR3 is TGTGCCAGCAGCTTAGATCAAGCGGGGGCCCCCAATGAGCAGTTCTTC. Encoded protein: CASSLDQAGAPNEQFF.

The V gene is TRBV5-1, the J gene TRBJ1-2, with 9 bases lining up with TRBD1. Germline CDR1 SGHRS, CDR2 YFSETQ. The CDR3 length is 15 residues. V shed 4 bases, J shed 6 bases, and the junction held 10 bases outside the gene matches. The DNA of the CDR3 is TGCGCCAGCAGCCTACGGGGACAGGGAGGGGATGGCTACACCTTC. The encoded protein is CASSLRGQGGDGYTF.

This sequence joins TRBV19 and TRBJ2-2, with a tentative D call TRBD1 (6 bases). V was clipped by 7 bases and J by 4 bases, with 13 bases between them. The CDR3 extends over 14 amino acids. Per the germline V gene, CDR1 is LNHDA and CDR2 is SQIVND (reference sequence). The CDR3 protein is CASIANRATGELFF. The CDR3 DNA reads TGTGCCAGTATAGCAAACAGGGCCACCGGGGAGCTGTTTTTT.

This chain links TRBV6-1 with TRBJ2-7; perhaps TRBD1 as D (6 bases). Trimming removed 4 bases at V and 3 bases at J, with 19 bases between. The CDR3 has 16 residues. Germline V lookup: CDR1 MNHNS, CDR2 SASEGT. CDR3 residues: CASSALGTSLSYEQYF. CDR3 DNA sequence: TGTGCCAGCAGTGCCCTTGGGACAAGCTTAAGCTACGAGCAGTACTTC.

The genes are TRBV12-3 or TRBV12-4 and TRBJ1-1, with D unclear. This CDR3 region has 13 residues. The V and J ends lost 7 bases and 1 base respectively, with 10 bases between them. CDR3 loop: CASKLTGNTEAFF. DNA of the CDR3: TGTGCCAGCAAATTGACTGGGAACACTGAAGCTTTCTTT.